The rows below give T cell receptor beta chains drawn from one sample of a study of cytomegalovirus exposure and HLA in healthy donors. Measured with immunoSEQ multiplex PCR; TCRdb has only the in-frame clones, and not every one. Here the sample spans 200,000 or so clones, roughly 83% being singletons. The sample comprised PBMCs. Receptors were obtained from a boy aged 5-17 years in good health and CMV-seronegative. The conserved cysteine and the conserved F or W are not part of the CDR3 here. The order of the fields is V gene, J gene, CDR3 protein.

>TRBV27|TRBJ1-1
ASTKIDGGSRV
>TRBV7-2|TRBJ2-1
ASSLHPSSYNEQF
>TRBV19|TRBJ1-1
ASSIRGGEAF
>TRBV5-1|TRBJ2-7
ASSLIQGEQY
>TRBV6-6|TRBJ1-1
ANRERDRGEAF
>TRBV6-6|TRBJ2-1
ASTHGGAGGLNEQF
>TRBV10-3|TRBJ1-1
AISEEGANTEAF
>TRBV29-1|TRBJ1-2
SARQGTGEWKNYGYT
>TRBV9|TRBJ2-3
ASSDTLSSGSLTDTQY
>TRBV18|TRBJ2-6
ASSRRTGVVSGANVLT
>TRBV7-9|TRBJ1-1
ASSFDSNTEAF
>TRBV4-3|TRBJ1-1
ASSQGSGTEAF
>TRBV5-1|TRBJ2-2
ASSLAAGQGVNTGELF
>TRBV29-1|TRBJ2-5
SVNGQSQETQY
>TRBV16|TRBJ1-2
ASSTALWDRGYT
>TRBV15|TRBJ1-5
ATSTGWTGKMPQH
>TRBV2|TRBJ2-5
ASSGISGARETQY
>TRBV19|TRBJ2-1
ASSWDTSSYNEQF
>TRBV19|TRBJ2-5
ASSSVGGLAGETQY
>TRBV6-5|TRBJ2-7
ASSYSRVTYEQY
>TRBV11-1|TRBJ2-7
ASSRRTGFDEQY
>TRBV29-1|TRBJ2-5
SVSSEQETQY
>TRBV2|TRBJ2-3
ARGGQGARDTQY
>TRBV7-9|TRBJ2-3
ASTPRADTQY
>TRBV7-9|TRBJ1-6
ASRARISPLH
>TRBV29-1|TRBJ2-7
MVQGGSYEQY
>TRBV6-4|TRBJ2-3
ASSSGRATDTQY
>TRBV30|TRBJ1-2
AWVVQGAGYGYT
>TRBV27|TRBJ1-3
ASSTLSGNTIY
>TRBV6-5|TRBJ1-1
ASSEVSRDTEAF
>TRBV2|TRBJ1-4
AGQTVFNEKLF
>TRBV9|TRBJ2-7
ASSVGQSYEQY